One and the same sample provided the 12 T cell receptor beta chains below, sequenced in a study of blood T cells in healthy people across ages. The use of a sample-barcoded 5' primer and a J-beta primer mix characterized a second PCR of roughly 7 to 12 cycles. TCRdb processed the 5' RACE reads anew with MiXCR; each CDR3 protein has one entry. The sample shows over 1.5 million distinct CDR3 sequences, roughly 50% of them seen only once. The sample taken for sequencing was blood. The receptor set was obtained from a woman aged 40 to 50 in good health.

This clonotype was counted only a few times. The V gene is TRBV7-8, the J gene TRBJ2-5, with 8 bases identical to TRBD2. This CDR3 spans 14 amino acids. Germline V CDR1 and CDR2: SGHVS, FQNEAQ. The trim removed 8 bases at V and 4 bases at J, leaving 9 bases unmatched. The CDR3 is CASGRAGVIETQYF. CDR3 coding DNA: TGTGCCAGCGGAAGAGCGGGGGTAATAGAGACCCAGTACTTC.

This clonotype was counted a few times. The V gene is TRBV20-1, the J gene TRBJ2-7; 7 bases line up with TRBD1. The CDR3 runs to 13 residues. The ends lost 6 bases at V and 5 bases at J; junction bases unmatched: 10. Germline-derived CDR1 and CDR2 are DFQATT and SNEGSKA (reference sequence). CDR3 coding DNA: TGCAGTGCGGGAAACGACAGGGCGGACGAGCAGTACTTC. It is translated as CSAGNDRADEQYF.

This rearrangement joins TRBV6-5 to TRBJ2-7; D not certain. Germline assignment: CDR1 MNHEY and CDR2 SVGAGI. Deletions cut 0 bases from V and 0 bases from J, with 6 bases between. There are 14 residues in the CDR3. The CDR3: CASSYSHSSYEQYF. The CDR3 region has the DNA TGTGCCAGCAGTTACTCGCACAGCTCCTACGAGCAGTACTTC.

This chain joins TRBV2 and TRBJ2-5, with TRBD1 matching over 8 bases. J lost 5 bases, V lost 2 bases, and 10 bases had no gene match. The germline V gene has CDR1 SNHLY and CDR2 FYNNEI. The CDR3 length is 16 residues. Here the CDR3 reads CASSELQGARWETQYF. CDR3 DNA: TGTGCCAGCAGTGAATTGCAGGGGGCGAGATGGGAGACCCAGTACTTC.

Here the CDR3 reads CSAIATSYEQYF. CDR3 DNA: TGCAGTGCTATTGCGACGTCCTACGAGCAGTACTTC. This rearrangement joins TRBV20-1 to TRBJ2-4; D gene ambiguous. Matching the DNA end better, TRBJ2-7 makes the J call doubtful. Germline loops: CDR1 DFQATT, CDR2 SNEGSKA (reference sequence). The CDR3 runs to 12 residues.

The table lists this clonotype with a few counts. This sequence joins TRBV12-5 and TRBJ2-6; a possible D gene is TRBD2 (6 bases). Germline lookup yields CDR1 LGHNT and CDR2 FRNRAP. This CDR3 region has 17 residues. The V gene lost 5 bases and the J gene lost 2 bases, with 16 bases spanning the gap. The CDR3, as DNA: TGTGCTAGTGGTGGGAGACTAGTAAAGGCTGGGGCCAACGTCCTGACTTTC. This sequence encodes CASGGRLVKAGANVLTF.

V and J are TRBV5-1 and TRBJ1-5; no clear D gene. The CDR3 runs to 15 residues. Trimming took 0 bases from V and 6 from J, leaving 13 bases between them. Germline V gene data show CDR1 as SGHRS and CDR2 as YFSETQ. CDR3 nucleotides: TGCGCCAGCAGCTTGGGTCCCCCGGGAGGTCAGCCCCAGCATTTT. Its protein is CASSLGPPGGQPQHF.

The genes are TRBV29-1 and TRBJ2-7; D might be TRBD1 or TRBD2, each matching 6 bases. There are 16 residues in the CDR3. From germline, CDR1 is SQVTM and CDR2 ANQGSEA. Trimming stripped 7 bases from V and 3 bases from J, with 25 bases between. The CDR3 coding sequence is TGCAGCGCCGCAGGAGGGGGACCTATGGGAGGCTACGAGCAGTACTTC. It specifies CSAAGGGPMGGYEQYF.

This clonotype appeared a few times. The chain couples TRBV10-3 to TRBJ2-1; D is unclear. The V end was cut by 0 bases, the J end by 8 bases, with 8 bases between. Germline CDR1 and CDR2: ENHRY and SYGVKD. CDR3 length: 13 residues. CDR3 nucleotides: TGTGCCATCAGTGAGTCCCACCAGGATGAGCAGTTCTTC. It specifies CAISESHQDEQFF.

A few counts support this clonotype. This rearrangement joins TRBV10-3 to TRBJ2-1; D is undetermined. V dropped 2 bases and J dropped 5 bases, with 13 bases sitting between them. Germline V gene lookup returns CDR1 ENHRY and CDR2 SYGVKD. The CDR3 contains 15 residues. CDR3 sequence reads: CAISEGVLTNNEQFF. The CDR3 DNA reads as TGTGCCATCAGTGAGGGGGTCCTTACCAACAATGAGCAGTTCTTC.

The CDR3 DNA sequence: TGTGCCAGCAGCCAAATTGGGGACAACTACAATGAGCAGTTCTTC. Translating it yields CASSQIGDNYNEQFF. This chain joins TRBV4-2 and TRBJ2-1, with D perhaps matching TRBD1 (6 bases). The CDR3 has 15 residues. Germline CDR1 is LGHNA and CDR2 is YNFKEQ. Between the trimmed V and J ends, which lost 2 bases and 3 bases, there was a span of 11 bases.

The V call is TRBV4-1, the J call TRBJ2-3; 13 bases map to TRBD2. This CDR3 comprises 17 residues. With 4 bases clipped from V and 2 bases from J, the junction kept 6 bases outside the gene matches. CDR1 and CDR2 from the germline V gene are MGHRA and YSYEKL. CDR3 residues: CASSPPGTSGDTDTQYF. The CDR3, as DNA: TGCGCCAGCAGCCCGCCCGGGACTAGCGGGGACACAGATACGCAGTATTTT.